The present entry profiles one T cell receptor (beta chain) with its context. The source of the sample is a study of blood T cell repertoires in COVID-19. Study as a whole: Acute and convalescent COVID-19 specimens originated in the United States, Italy and Spain. T cells, B-cell-depleted T cells, or PBMCs supplied cDNA or gDNA.

V was shortened by 5 bases and J by 0 bases, with 11 bases between the two germline ends. CDR3 length: 15 amino acids. Germline CDR1 and CDR2: SGHTA and FQGTGA. Some clones are missing from TCRdb's copy, which holds only in-frame ones; the method was immunoSEQ multiplex PCR. This table has hundreds of thousands of clones, 86% appearing once. V gene TRBV7-3 combines with J gene TRBJ2-1, with D maybe TRBD2 (7 bases). Sample: peripheral blood. The TCR comes from an older woman with COVID-19, enrolled during active disease. For the CDR3, the DNA is TGTGCCAGCAGCGTTGCGGGGGCCTCCTACAATGAGCAGTTCTTC. Encoded protein: CASSVAGASYNEQFF.